This T cell receptor beta chain was sequenced during a study of beta chain features in type 1 diabetes. Findings and limits, study-wide: It was not settled here whether HLA type affects TCRB rearrangement. TCRB CDR3s were moderately but significantly shorter in Type 1 diabetes patients in all four CD4+ subsets. Reduced insertions and increased deletions marked VDJ junctions in type 1 diabetes patients.

Sequencing targeted expressed TCRB transcripts, as all isolated RNA had been reverse transcribed. Profiled with immunoSEQ multiplex PCR; TCRdb holds only in-frame clones, not every one. The sample records 100,000 to 150,000 clones, approximately 15% being singletons. This clone was seen a few times. What it binds is unknown. Germline CDR1 GTSNPN, CDR2 SVGIG (reference sequence). The CDR3 extends over 12 amino acids. Trimming cost V 0 bases and J 9 bases, with 9 bases left between them. The source is a man aged 18-30 years with type 1 diabetes. The sample was central memory CD4+ T cells from blood. This chain joins TRBV30 and TRBJ2-4; D may be TRBD2 (6 bases). CDR3 sequence reads: CAWSVLGGIQYF. The CDR3 coding sequence is TGTGCCTGGAGTGTACTGGGGGGCATTCAGTACTTC.